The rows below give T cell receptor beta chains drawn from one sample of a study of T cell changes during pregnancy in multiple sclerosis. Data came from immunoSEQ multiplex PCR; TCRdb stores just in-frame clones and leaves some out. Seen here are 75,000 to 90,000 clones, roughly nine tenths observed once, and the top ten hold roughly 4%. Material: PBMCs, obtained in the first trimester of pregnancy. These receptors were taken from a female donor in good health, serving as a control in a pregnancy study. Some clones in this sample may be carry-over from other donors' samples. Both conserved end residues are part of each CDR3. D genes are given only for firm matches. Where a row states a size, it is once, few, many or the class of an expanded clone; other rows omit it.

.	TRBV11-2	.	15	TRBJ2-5	TGTGCCAGCAGCTTAGTTCGCTCAGGGCAAGAGACCCAGTACTTC	CASSLVRSGQETQYF
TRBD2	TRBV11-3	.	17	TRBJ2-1	TGTGCCAGCAGCAAAGGGACTAGCGGGAGTTGGGCAAATGAGCAGTTCTTC	CASSKGTSGSWANEQFF
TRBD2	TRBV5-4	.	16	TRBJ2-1	TGTGCCAGCAGCGCCACCGGGGGGGGCTCCTACAATGAGCAGTTCTTC	CASSATGGGSYNEQFF
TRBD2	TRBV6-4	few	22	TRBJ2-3	TGTGCCAGCAGTGACTCTACCCCACTAGCGGGAGGGTGTGGTAAGTTTTCAGATACGCAGTATTTT	CASSDSTPLAGGCGKFSDTQYF
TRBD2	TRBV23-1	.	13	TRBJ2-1	TGCGCCAGCAATCGGACTAGCTATAATGAGCAGTTCTTC	CASNRTSYNEQFF
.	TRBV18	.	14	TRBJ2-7	TGTGCCAGCTCCCCCGGAGGGGGCACCTACGAGCAGTACTTC	CASSPGGGTYEQYF
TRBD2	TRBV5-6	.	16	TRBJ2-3	TGTGCCAGCAGCTTTAAAGCGGGGGCCAACACAGATACGCAGTATTTT	CASSFKAGANTDTQYF
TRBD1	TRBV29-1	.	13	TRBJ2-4	TGCAGCGTTGGGGACAGGGCCAAAAACATTCAGTACTTC	CSVGDRAKNIQYF
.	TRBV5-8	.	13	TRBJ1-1	TGTGCCAGCAGCTTGGCCAGAACCACTGAAGCTTTCTTT	CASSLARTTEAFF
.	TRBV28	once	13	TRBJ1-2	TGTGCCAGCAGTATGACAGGCGTCTATGGCTACACCTTC	CASSMTGVYGYTF
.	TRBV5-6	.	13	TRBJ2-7	TGTGCCAGCAGCTTGCGGGGCTCCTACGAGCAGTACTTC	CASSLRGSYEQYF
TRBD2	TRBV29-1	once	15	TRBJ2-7	TGCAGCGTTGTAGGGTTGGGGGGGATAGGGTACGAGCAGTACTTC	CSVVGLGGIGYEQYF
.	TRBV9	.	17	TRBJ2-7	TGTGCCAGCAGCCCCGGAGTTTCTGAGGGATGGACCTACGAGCAGTACTTC	CASSPGVSEGWTYEQYF
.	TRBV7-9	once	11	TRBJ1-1	TGTGCCAGCAGCTTCAGCACTGAAGCTTTCTTT	CASSFSTEAFF
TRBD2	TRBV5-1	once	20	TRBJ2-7	TGCGCCAGCAGCCGGGGGACTAGCGGGAGGGCCTTCGAGGTGTACTACGAGCAGTACTTC	CASSRGTSGRAFEVYYEQYF
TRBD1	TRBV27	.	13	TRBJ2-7	TGTGCCAGCCAACGGACAGGTGGATACGAGCAGTACTTC	CASQRTGGYEQYF
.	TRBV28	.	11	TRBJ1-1	TGTGCCAGCAGTTTACGGACTGAAGCTTTCTTT	CASSLRTEAFF
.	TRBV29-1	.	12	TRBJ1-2	TGCAGCGTTGTACAGGGTATCGATGGCTACACCTTC	CSVVQGIDGYTF
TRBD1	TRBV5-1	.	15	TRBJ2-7	TGCGCCAGCAGTCCCGGTGCAGGGGGAATCAACGAGCAGTACTTC	CASSPGAGGINEQYF
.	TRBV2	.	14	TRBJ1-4	TGTGCCACGCACCTAACAGGGAGCCCCGAAAAACTGTTTTTT	CATHLTGSPEKLFF
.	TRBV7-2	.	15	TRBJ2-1	TGTGCCAGCAGCTTTGGTAGGGGGTCCTACAATGAGCAGTTCTTC	CASSFGRGSYNEQFF
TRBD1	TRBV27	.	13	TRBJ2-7	TGTGCCAGCAGTCCGAGGCCAGGGGGAGAGCAGTACTTC	CASSPRPGGEQYF
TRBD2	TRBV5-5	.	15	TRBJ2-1	TGTGCCAGCAGCTCGGTTAGCGGGGGAGATAATGAGCAGTTCTTC	CASSSVSGGDNEQFF
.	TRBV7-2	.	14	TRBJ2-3	TGTGCCAGCAGATTTACAGGGACGGCAGATACGCAGTATTTT	CASRFTGTADTQYF
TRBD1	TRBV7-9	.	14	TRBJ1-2	TGTGCCAGCACCACGGGACAGGGGATCGTTGGCTACACCTTC	CASTTGQGIVGYTF
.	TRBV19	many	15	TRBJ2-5	TGTGCCAGTAGTATTCGGCGCAGGGCCCAAGAGACCCAGTACTTC	CASSIRRRAQETQYF
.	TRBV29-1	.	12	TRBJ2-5	TGCAGCGTTGGTAGGGGACAAGAGACCCAGTACTTC	CSVGRGQETQYF
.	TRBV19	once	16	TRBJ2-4	TGTGCCAGTAGTACCCTGCTTGGGGGGGCCAAAAACATTCAGTACTTC	CASSTLLGGAKNIQYF
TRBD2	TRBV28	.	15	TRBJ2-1	TGTGCCAGCACGATACGACTAGCGGGGTCGAGTGAGCAGTTCTTC	CASTIRLAGSSEQFF
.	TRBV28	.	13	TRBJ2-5	TGTGCCAGTTCCCCGGGGGGCCGGGAGACCCAGTACTTC	CASSPGGRETQYF
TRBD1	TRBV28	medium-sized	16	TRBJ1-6	TGTGCCAGCCACGAGGCCGCAACAGGGGATAATTCACCCCTCCACTTT	CASHEAATGDNSPLHF
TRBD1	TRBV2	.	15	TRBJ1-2	TGTGCCAGCACCGGGACAGGGGGCATTGGAGGGGGCTACACCTTC	CASTGTGGIGGGYTF
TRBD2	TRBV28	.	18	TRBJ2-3	TGTGCCAGCAGTTTAGGGCTAGCGGGGGGGCCAGGGTCAGATACGCAGTATTTT	CASSLGLAGGPGSDTQYF
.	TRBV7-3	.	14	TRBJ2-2	TGTGCCAGCAGCTTAGGGACTTCAGCGGGGGAGCTGTTTTTT	CASSLGTSAGELFF
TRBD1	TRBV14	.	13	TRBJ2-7	TGTGCCAGCAGCAGGGGGCGCGGGTACGAGCAGTACTTC	CASSRGRGYEQYF